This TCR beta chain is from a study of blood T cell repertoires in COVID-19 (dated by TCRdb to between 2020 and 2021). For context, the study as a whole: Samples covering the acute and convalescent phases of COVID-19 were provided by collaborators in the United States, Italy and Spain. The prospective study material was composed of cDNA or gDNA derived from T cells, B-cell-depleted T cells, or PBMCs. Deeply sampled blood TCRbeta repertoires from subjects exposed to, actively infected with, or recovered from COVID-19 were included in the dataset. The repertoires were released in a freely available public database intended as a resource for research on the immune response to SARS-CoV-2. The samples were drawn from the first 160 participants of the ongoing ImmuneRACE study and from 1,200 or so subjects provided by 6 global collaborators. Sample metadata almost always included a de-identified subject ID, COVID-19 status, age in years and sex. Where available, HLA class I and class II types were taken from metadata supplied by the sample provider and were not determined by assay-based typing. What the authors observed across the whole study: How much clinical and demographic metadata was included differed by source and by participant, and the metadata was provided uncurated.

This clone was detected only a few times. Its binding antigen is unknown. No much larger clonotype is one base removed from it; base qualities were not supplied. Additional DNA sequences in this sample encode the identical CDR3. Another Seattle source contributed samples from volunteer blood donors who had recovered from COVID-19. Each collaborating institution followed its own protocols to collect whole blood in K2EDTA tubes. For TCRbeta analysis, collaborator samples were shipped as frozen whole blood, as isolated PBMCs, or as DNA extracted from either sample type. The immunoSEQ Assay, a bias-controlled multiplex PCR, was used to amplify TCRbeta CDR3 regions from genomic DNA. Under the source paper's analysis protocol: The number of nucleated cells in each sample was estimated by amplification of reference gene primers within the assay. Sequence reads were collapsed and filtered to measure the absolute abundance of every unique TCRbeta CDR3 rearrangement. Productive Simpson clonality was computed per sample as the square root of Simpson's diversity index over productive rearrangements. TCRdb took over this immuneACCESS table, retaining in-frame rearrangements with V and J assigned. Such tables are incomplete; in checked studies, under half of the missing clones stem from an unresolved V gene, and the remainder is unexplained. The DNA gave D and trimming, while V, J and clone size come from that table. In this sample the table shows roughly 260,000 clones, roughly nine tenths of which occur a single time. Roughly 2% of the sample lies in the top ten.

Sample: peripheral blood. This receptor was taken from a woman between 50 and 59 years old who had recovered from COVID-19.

The sequenced DNA is TGTGCCAGCAGCTTAGGCGGGGTCGGTCAGCCCCAGCATTTT. This yields the protein CASSLGGVGQPQHF. This receptor chain uses TRBV5-4 and TRBJ1-5; no D segment can be confidently identified. V and J are truncated by 2 bases and 6 bases respectively, leaving an intervening sequence of 12 bases. The CDR3 goes from the cysteine to the phenylalanine over 14 residues. Only CDR3 DNA remains: 42 bases, in frame from the first base. For CDR1 and CDR2, the germline V gene (reference sequence) lists SGHNT and YYREEE.